The 18 T cell receptor beta chains in this list originate from one sample, sequenced in a study of T cell changes during pregnancy in multiple sclerosis. TCRdb's copy holds only in-frame clones and misses some; the assay was immunoSEQ multiplex PCR. This table holds about 60,000 clones, roughly 90% found once. This specimen was peripheral blood, taken in the first trimester of pregnancy. The receptors were sampled from a female donor with multiple sclerosis, enrolled in a pregnancy study.

The chain carries TRBV14 and TRBJ2-3; D is unclear. V lost 0 bases and J lost 1, with 23 bases in between. The CDR3 loop spans 20 amino acids. The germline V gene encodes CDR1 SGHDN and CDR2 FVKESK. The CDR3 protein is CASSQDTLGRIAFGTDTQYF. The CDR3 region has the DNA TGTGCCAGCAGCCAAGACACATTGGGCAGGATCGCATTTGGCACAGATACGCAGTATTTT. The whole variable domain, remainder taken from reference TRBV14 and TRBJ2-3, is EAGVTQFPSHSVIEKGQTVTLRCDPISGHDNLYWYRRVMGKEIKFLLHFVKESKQDESGMPNNRFLAERTGGTYSTLKVQPAELEDSGVYFCASSQDTLGRIAFGTDTQYFGPGTRLTVL.

V gene TRBV18 combines with J gene TRBJ1-2; D perhaps matches TRBD1 (6 bases). The germline gives CDR1 KGHSH, CDR2 LQKENI. V lost 3 bases to trimming and J lost 0 bases, with 8 bases between them. The CDR3 consists of 14 residues. The CDR3 sequence: CASSPQGPNYGYTF. The CDR3 region has the DNA TGTGCCAGCTCACCTCAGGGGCCTAACTATGGCTACACCTTC.

The chain uses TRBV29-1 and TRBJ2-2; TRBD1 matches 8 bases. V lost 7 bases, J lost 5 bases, and 9 bases stayed unmatched. Per the germline V gene, CDR1 is SQVTM and CDR2 is ANQGSEA. CDR3 length: 14 residues. This chain's CDR3 is CSARPGGDTGELFF. The CDR3 DNA reads as TGCAGCGCCCGCCCAGGGGGCGATACCGGGGAGCTGTTTTTT.

The chain combines TRBV18 with TRBJ2-5; the D is unclear. V dropped 2 bases and J dropped 4 bases, with 8 bases sitting between them. Germline-derived CDR1 and CDR2 are KGHSH and LQKENI. The length of the CDR3 is 13 residues. CDR3 residues: CASSPKLRETQYF. CDR3 DNA: TGTGCCAGCTCACCAAAGCTGCGAGAGACCCAGTACTTC.

The chain uses TRBV30 and TRBJ1-2, with 9 bases that match TRBD1. CDR1 GTSNPN and CDR2 SVGIG come from the germline V gene (reference sequence). The CDR3 runs to 12 residues. V was clipped by 5 bases and J by 7 bases; unmatched bases: 5. This CDR3 reads CAWARTGVGYTF. The CDR3 DNA reads as TGTGCCTGGGCCCGGACAGGGGTTGGCTACACCTTC.

The chain carries TRBV4-3 and TRBJ2-1, with 9 positions matching TRBD2. Germline CDR1 and CDR2: LGHNA and YSLEER. J lost 5 bases, V lost 1 base, and 18 bases had no gene match. CDR3 length: 20 amino acids. CDR3 sequence: CASSQAAGSGSGRPHNEQFF. The CDR3 bases are TGCGCCAGCAGCCAAGCCGCTGGGAGTGGTAGCGGGAGACCCCACAATGAGCAGTTCTTC.

V usage is TRBV11-2 and J usage is TRBJ2-7; 9 positions agree with TRBD2. This CDR3 has 15 amino acids. With 5 bases clipped from V and 0 bases from J, the junction kept 5 bases outside the gene matches. CDR1 is SGHAT and CDR2 is FQNNGV in the germline V gene. The CDR3 spells CASSVTSGPSYEQYF. The CDR3 nucleotides are TGTGCCAGCAGCGTGACTAGCGGTCCCTCCTACGAGCAGTACTTC. Full variable domain (outside the CDR3, taken from reference TRBV11-2 and TRBJ2-7): EAGVAQSPRYKIIEKRQSVAFWCNPISGHATLYWYQQILGQGPKLLIQFQNNGVVDDSQLPKDRFSAERLKGVDSTLKIQPAKLEDSAVYLCASSVTSGPSYEQYFGPGTRLTVT.

J is TRBJ2-3 and V is TRBV4-3; possible D gene TRBD2, 5 bases. V was clipped by 1 base and J by 3 bases, with 11 bases between them. This CDR3 is 15 amino acids long. CDR1 is LGHNA and CDR2 is YSLEER in the germline V gene. The CDR3 bases are TGCGCCAGCAGCCAAGGGAGCTGGGAGACAGATACGCAGTATTTT. Translated, it gives CASSQGSWETDTQYF.

This chain connects TRBV13 to TRBJ2-7; TRBD2 matches 10 bases. This CDR3 is 14 amino acids long. J lost 5 bases, V lost 5 bases, and 6 bases had no gene match. Per the germline V gene, CDR1 is PRHDT and CDR2 is FYEKMQ (reference sequence). The DNA of the CDR3 is TGTGCCAGCAGCCCCCTAGCGGGAGTCCACGAGCAGTACTTC. This gives the protein CASSPLAGVHEQYF.

This rearrangement joins TRBV9 to TRBJ1-2, with TRBD1 matching over 7 bases. Germline V CDR1 and CDR2: SGDLS, YYNGEE. CDR3 length equals 16 residues. V trimming: 0 bases; J trimming: 5 bases; junction bases outside the gene matches: 10. Here the CDR3 reads CASSVGGGGRMYGYTF. The DNA of the CDR3 is TGTGCCAGCAGCGTAGGAGGAGGGGGCAGGATGTATGGCTACACCTTC.

This chain joins TRBV15 and TRBJ2-1, with 12 bases identical to TRBD2. The CDR3 is made up of 18 amino acids. Looked up from germline, CDR1 is LNHNV and CDR2 is YYDKDF (reference sequence). J lost 5 bases, V lost 1 base, and 9 bases had no gene match. The CDR3 bases are TGTGCCACCAGCAGAGGATACCCTAGCGGGGGGGAGGACAATGAGCAGTTCTTC. It yields the protein CATSRGYPSGGEDNEQFF.

The chain couples TRBV7-2 to TRBJ2-3; 7 bases are shared with TRBD2. The length of the CDR3 is 12 residues. Germline loops: CDR1 SGHTA, CDR2 FQGNSA. Trimming took 8 bases from V and 1 from J; bases not matched to a gene: 0. The CDR3 nucleotides are TGTGCCAGCGGGAGGGGCACAGATACGCAGTATTTT. Amino acids: CASGRGTDTQYF. Full variable domain (remainder filled in from reference TRBV7-2 and TRBJ2-3): GAGVSQSPSNKVTEKGKDVELRCDPISGHTALYWYRQSLGQGLEFLIYFQGNSAPDKSGLPSDRFSAERTGGSVSTLTIQRTQQEDSAVYLCASGRGTDTQYFGPGTRLTVL.

The V and J genes are TRBV7-9 and TRBJ2-1, with 11 nucleotides matching TRBD2. J gave up 8 bases and V 5 bases, and 8 bases lay outside the gene matches. The V gene's germline CDR1 is SEHNR and CDR2 FQNEAQ (reference sequence). The CDR3 extends over 15 amino acids. In nucleotides, the CDR3 is TGTGCCAGCAGCGTCACTAGCGGGAGAACGGATGAGCAGTTCTTC. Residues: CASSVTSGRTDEQFF.

This chain links TRBV5-6 with TRBJ1-1; a weak D match, TRBD1 (5 bases). The V end was cut by 1 base, the J end by 2 bases, with 12 bases between. The CDR3 contains 15 residues. CDR1 SGHDT and CDR2 YYEEEE come from the germline V gene. CDR3 residues: CASSLTGGGNTEAFF. In nucleotides, the CDR3 is TGTGCCAGCAGCTTGACGGGGGGGGGAAACACTGAAGCTTTCTTT.

This chain connects TRBV4-1 to TRBJ2-1; D might be TRBD1 (5 bases). The CDR3 consists of 15 residues. CDR1 and CDR2 from the germline V gene are MGHRA and YSYEKL. The ends were cut back, 6 bases at V and 0 bases at J, with 12 bases in the middle. CDR3 nucleotides: TGCGCCAGCAGTGACAGACGGAGCTCCTACAATGAGCAGTTCTTC. Protein: CASSDRRSSYNEQFF.

J is TRBJ1-1 and V is TRBV13; tentative D call: TRBD1 (5 bases). Trimming cost V 5 bases and J 8 bases, with 9 bases left between them. Germline values: CDR1 PRHDT, CDR2 FYEKMQ (reference sequence). The CDR3 runs 11 residues. For the CDR3, the DNA is TGTGCCAGCAGCCCTGGGGGGGAAGCTTTCTTT. Its protein product is CASSPGGEAFF.

This clone was picked up one time. The chain is built from TRBV6-1 and TRBJ2-1, with 7 bases aligning to TRBD2. With 2 bases clipped from V and 10 bases from J, the junction kept 17 bases outside the gene matches. This CDR3 contains 17 residues. CDR1 and CDR2 (germline): MNHNS, SASEGT. The CDR3 here is CASSESGRSRLREEQFF. The CDR3 nucleotides are TGTGCCAGCAGTGAATCCGGCCGGTCCAGGCTGCGGGAGGAGCAGTTCTTC.

The V gene is TRBV28, the J gene TRBJ1-2; D may be TRBD1 (5 bases). V was shortened by 4 bases and J by 6 bases, with 12 bases between the two germline ends. Germline CDR1 and CDR2: MDHEN and SYDVKM. This CDR3 is built from 13 residues. The CDR3 loop is CASSYQGRDGYTF. The DNA of the CDR3 is TGTGCCAGCAGTTACCAGGGTCGCGATGGCTACACCTTC.